A single sample is the source of the 11 T cell receptor beta chains below, sequenced in a study of OX40 agonist ivuxolimab in advanced cancers. Sequenced by immunoSEQ multiplex PCR; TCRdb stores in-frame clones only, minus some. The sample gives 50,000 to 60,000 clones, more than 70% of which show up once; over 5% is in the top ten. Sequences were derived from CD4+ or CD8+ T cells sorted from blood, sampled in a trial of the OX40 agonist ivuxolimab. Every receptor here comes from an adult with an advanced solid tumor such as melanoma, head and neck, liver or kidney cancer.

This clone was seen once. V gene TRBV19 combines with J gene TRBJ1-5; 7 positions match TRBD1. CDR1 is LNHDA, CDR2 SQIVND, per germline (reference sequence). V was pared by 3 bases and J by 11 bases, with 16 bases of the junction left unmatched. The CDR3 totals 16 residues. The CDR3 spells CASSIGTASPPSSQHF. The CDR3 DNA reads TGTGCCAGTAGTATCGGGACAGCTTCTCCACCCAGCTCCCAGCATTTT. The complete variable domain, with remaining parts taken from reference TRBV19 and TRBJ1-5, reads DGGITQSPKYLFRKEGQNVTLSCEQNLNHDAMYWYRQDPGQGLRLIYYSQIVNDFQKGDIAEGYSVSREKKESFPLTVTSAQKNPTAFYLCASSIGTASPPSSQHFGDGTRLSIL.

The V and J genes are TRBV28 and TRBJ1-1; D call uncertain. V was cut by 6 bases and J by 1 base, with 18 bases left in between. The CDR3 extends over 16 amino acids. Germline CDR1 is MDHEN and CDR2 is SYDVKM. CDR3 amino acids: CASRFLREGKNTEAFF. The DNA for the CDR3 is TGTGCCAGCAGGTTCCTAAGAGAGGGTAAGAACACTGAAGCTTTCTTT.

The chain joins TRBV7-6 to TRBJ1-1; D gene uncertain. CDR1 is SGHVS, CDR2 FNYEAQ, per germline. Trimming shortened V by 3 bases and J by 1 base, and 6 bases separated the two germline ends. The CDR3 is 13 amino acids. The CDR3 nucleotides read TGTGCCAGCAGCTTGGGGTGGAACACTGAAGCTTTCTTT. Amino acid sequence: CASSLGWNTEAFF.

The chain employs TRBV7-9 and TRBJ2-7, with D unclear. This CDR3 is 15 amino acids long. The V end was cut by 0 bases, the J end by 1 base, with 10 bases between. Germline V gene data show CDR1 as SEHNR and CDR2 as FQNEAQ (reference sequence). The CDR3 DNA is TGTGCCAGCAGCTTAGCGTTGGGTGTGTCCTACGAGCAGTACTTC. Its translation: CASSLALGVSYEQYF.

The chain links TRBV6-1 to TRBJ1-1; no clear D gene. The CDR3 sequence is 11 residues long. CDR1 is MNHNS, CDR2 SASEGT, per germline. Trimming removed 6 bases from V and 7 bases from J, with 9 bases in between. The CDR3 DNA reads as TGTGCCAGCAGGGTCGGGCTTGAAGCTTTCTTT. It yields the protein CASRVGLEAFF.

J is TRBJ1-2 and V is TRBV28; 9 bases agree with TRBD1. The CDR3 length is 16 residues. Trimming removed 4 bases from V and 2 bases from J; junction bases left unmatched: 8. Germline lookup yields CDR1 MDHEN and CDR2 SYDVKM. Here the CDR3 reads CASSSPGTGRNYGYTF. The CDR3 nucleotides read TGTGCCAGCAGTTCCCCTGGGACAGGGCGGAACTATGGCTACACCTTC.

The CDR3 nucleotides are TGTGCCAGCAGCCCCGCTAGCGGGGGGGCCTTCAATGAGCAGTTCTTC. It is translated as CASSPASGGAFNEQFF. This chain connects TRBV9 to TRBJ2-1, with TRBD2 matching 12 bases. V lost 4 bases, J lost 6 bases, and 8 bases stayed unmatched. The CDR3 is made up of 16 amino acids. Germline assignment: CDR1 SGDLS and CDR2 YYNGEE.

The V call is TRBV19, the J call TRBJ2-1, with a possible D match to TRBD1 (6 bases). The CDR3 length is 15 residues. Germline values: CDR1 LNHDA, CDR2 SQIVND (reference sequence). The germline V and J ends were trimmed by 3 bases and 2 bases, with 11 bases remaining between them. The CDR3 is CASSIQDSAYNEQFF. The CDR3 bases are TGTGCCAGTAGTATCCAGGACAGCGCCTACAATGAGCAGTTCTTC.

The rearrangement links TRBV11-3 to TRBJ1-2, with TRBD1 matching 7 bases. V lost 0 bases, J lost 8 bases, and 6 bases stayed unmatched. There are 14 residues in the CDR3. Germline CDR1 reads SGHNT; CDR2 reads YENEEA. CDR3 sequence (DNA): TGTGCCAGCAGCTTAGAACCAGGGGGACACGGCTACACCTTC. Protein sequence: CASSLEPGGHGYTF.

The chain carries TRBV6-5 and TRBJ1-2, with TRBD1 as a possible D gene (5 bases). The CDR3 spans 16 residues. V dropped 0 bases and J dropped 3 bases, with 14 bases sitting between them. From germline, CDR1 is MNHEY and CDR2 SVGAGI. The CDR3: CASSYSKTGSYYGYTF. The CDR3 DNA sequence: TGTGCCAGCAGTTACTCGAAAACAGGAAGTTACTATGGCTACACCTTC.

This chain links TRBV9 with TRBJ2-1; 12 bases are shared with TRBD2. Germline V gene data show CDR1 as SGDLS and CDR2 as YYNGEE. V was clipped by 0 bases and J by 3 bases; unmatched bases: 7. CDR3 length: 18 amino acids. CDR3: CASSVDVLAGGGYNEQFF. The CDR3 DNA reads as TGTGCCAGCAGCGTAGATGTACTAGCGGGAGGCGGCTACAATGAGCAGTTCTTC.